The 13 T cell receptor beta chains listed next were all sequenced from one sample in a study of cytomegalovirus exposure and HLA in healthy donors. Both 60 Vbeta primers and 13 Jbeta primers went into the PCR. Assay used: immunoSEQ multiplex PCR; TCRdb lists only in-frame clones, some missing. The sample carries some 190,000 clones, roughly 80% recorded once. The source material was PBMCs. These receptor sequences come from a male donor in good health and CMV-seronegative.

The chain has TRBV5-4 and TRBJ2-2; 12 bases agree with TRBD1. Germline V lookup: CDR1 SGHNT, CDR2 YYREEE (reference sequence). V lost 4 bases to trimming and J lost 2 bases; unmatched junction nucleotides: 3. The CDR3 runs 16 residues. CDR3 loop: CASSVGQGANTGELFF. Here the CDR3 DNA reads TGTGCCAGCAGCGTGGGACAGGGGGCAAACACCGGGGAGCTGTTTTTT.

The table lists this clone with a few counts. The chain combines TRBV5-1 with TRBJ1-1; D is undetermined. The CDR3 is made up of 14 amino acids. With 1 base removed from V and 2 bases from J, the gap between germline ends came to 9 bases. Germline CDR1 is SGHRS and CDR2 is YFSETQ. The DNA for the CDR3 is TGCGCCAGCAGCTTGTACGCGGAAAACACTGAAGCTTTCTTT. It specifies CASSLYAENTEAFF.

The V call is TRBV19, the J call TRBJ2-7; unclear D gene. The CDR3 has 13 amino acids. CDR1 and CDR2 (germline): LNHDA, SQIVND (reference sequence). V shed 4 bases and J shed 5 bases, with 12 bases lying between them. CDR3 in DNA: TGTGCCAGTAGTAGTTTAACTCTCAACGAGCAGTACTTC. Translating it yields CASSSLTLNEQYF.

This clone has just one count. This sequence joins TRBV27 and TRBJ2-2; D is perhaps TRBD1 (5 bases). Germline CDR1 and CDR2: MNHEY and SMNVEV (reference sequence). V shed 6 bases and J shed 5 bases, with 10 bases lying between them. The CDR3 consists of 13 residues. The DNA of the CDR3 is TGTGCCAGCAGCATAACAGGAACCGGGGAGCTGTTTTTT. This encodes CASSITGTGELFF.

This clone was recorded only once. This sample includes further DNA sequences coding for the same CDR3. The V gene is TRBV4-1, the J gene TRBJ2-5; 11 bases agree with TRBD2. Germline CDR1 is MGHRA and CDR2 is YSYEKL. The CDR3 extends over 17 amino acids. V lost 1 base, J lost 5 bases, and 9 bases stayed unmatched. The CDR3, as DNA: TGCGCCAGCAGCCAAGGACTACTAGCGGGAGAACAGGAGACCCAGTACTTC. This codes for CASSQGLLAGEQETQYF.

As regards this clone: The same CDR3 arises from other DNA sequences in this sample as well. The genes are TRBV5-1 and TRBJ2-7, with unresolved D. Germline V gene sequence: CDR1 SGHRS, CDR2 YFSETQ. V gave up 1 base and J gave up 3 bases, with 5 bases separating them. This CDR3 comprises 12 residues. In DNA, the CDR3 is TGCGCCAGCAGCTTGAACAGCTACGAGCAGTACTTC. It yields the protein CASSLNSYEQYF.

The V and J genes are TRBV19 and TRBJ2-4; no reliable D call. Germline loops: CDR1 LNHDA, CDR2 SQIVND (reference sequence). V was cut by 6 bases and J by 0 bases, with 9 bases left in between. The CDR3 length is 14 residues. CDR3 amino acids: CASRPNLAKNIQYF. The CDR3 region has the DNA TGTGCCAGTAGACCTAACCTAGCCAAAAACATTCAGTACTTC.

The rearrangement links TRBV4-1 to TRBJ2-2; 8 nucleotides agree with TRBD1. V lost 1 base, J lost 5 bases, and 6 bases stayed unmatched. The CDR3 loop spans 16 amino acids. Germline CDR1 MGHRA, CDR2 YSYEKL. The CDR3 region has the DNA TGCGCCAGCAGCCAAGCGTCAGGGGGCGCGACCGGGGAGCTGTTTTTT. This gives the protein CASSQASGGATGELFF.

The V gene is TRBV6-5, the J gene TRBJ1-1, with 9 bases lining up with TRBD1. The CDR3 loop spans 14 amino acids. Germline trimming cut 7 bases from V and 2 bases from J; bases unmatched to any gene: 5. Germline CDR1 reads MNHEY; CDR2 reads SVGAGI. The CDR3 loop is CASTDRGRNTEAFF. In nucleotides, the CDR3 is TGTGCCAGCACCGACAGGGGGAGAAACACTGAAGCTTTCTTT.

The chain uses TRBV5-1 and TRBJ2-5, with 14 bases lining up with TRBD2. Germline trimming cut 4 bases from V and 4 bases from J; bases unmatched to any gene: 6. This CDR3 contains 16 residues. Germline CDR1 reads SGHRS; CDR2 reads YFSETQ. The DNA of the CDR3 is TGCGCCAGCAGCCAGGGACTAGCGGGGGTTGGAGAGACCCAGTACTTC. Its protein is CASSQGLAGVGETQYF. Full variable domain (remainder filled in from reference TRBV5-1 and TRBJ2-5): KAGVTQTPRYLIKTRGQQVTLSCSPISGHRSVSWYQQTPGQGLQFLFEYFSETQRNKGNFPGRFSGRQFSNSRSEMNVSTLELGDSALYLCASSQGLAGVGETQYFGPGTRLLVL.

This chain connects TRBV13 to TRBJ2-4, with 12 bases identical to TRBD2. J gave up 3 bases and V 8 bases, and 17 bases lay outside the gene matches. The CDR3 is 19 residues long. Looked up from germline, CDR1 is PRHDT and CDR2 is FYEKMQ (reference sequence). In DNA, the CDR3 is TGTGCCAGCTCCCCATTTGGGGATGGACTAGCGGGGCTCAAAAACATTCAGTACTTC. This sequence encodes CASSPFGDGLAGLKNIQYF.

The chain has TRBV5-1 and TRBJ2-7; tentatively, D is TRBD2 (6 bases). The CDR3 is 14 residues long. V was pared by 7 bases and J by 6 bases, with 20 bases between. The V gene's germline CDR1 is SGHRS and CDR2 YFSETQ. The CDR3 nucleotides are TGCGCCAGCGCCCCGGCTGGGGGGATGGGCGAGCAGTACTTC. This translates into CASAPAGGMGEQYF.

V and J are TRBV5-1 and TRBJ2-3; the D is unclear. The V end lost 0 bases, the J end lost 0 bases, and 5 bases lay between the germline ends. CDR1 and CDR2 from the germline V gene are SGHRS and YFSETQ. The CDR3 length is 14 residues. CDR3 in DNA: TGCGCCAGCAGCTTGGAGAGTAGCACAGATACGCAGTATTTT. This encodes CASSLESSTDTQYF.